This is a list of T cell receptor beta chains from one sample in a study of blood T cell repertoires in COVID-19. TCRdb's table, derived via immunoSEQ multiplex PCR, lists solely in-frame clones and lacks some. Found here are 200,000 to 300,000 clones, roughly 84% of them singletons; the top ten hold 4.2%. The sequenced sample was peripheral blood. These receptors came from a man aged 60-69 years with acute or convalescent COVID-19. Each CDR3 is given with its conserved first and last residue. D genes are given only for firm matches. Clone size is shown for a subset of rows, as once, few, many or a class of expanded clone.

.,TRBJ2-1,.,TRBV24-1,CATSDLGAPNEQFF,TGTGCCACCAGTGATTTAGGGGCCCCCAATGAGCAGTTCTTC
.,TRBJ1-1,TRBD1,TRBV5-1,CASSLGGGVNTEAFF,TGCGCCAGCAGCTTAGGGGGCGGGGTGAACACTGAAGCTTTCTTT
.,TRBJ2-5,.,TRBV29-1,CSVVRWTLQETQYF,TGCAGCGTTGTCCGTTGGACTCTACAAGAGACCCAGTACTTC
once,TRBJ1-1,.,TRBV19,CATSTVLNTEAFF,TGTGCCACTTCGACAGTCTTGAACACTGAAGCTTTCTTT
.,TRBJ2-2,TRBD2,TRBV7-9,CASSLAGGLAGFGELFF,TGTGCCAGCAGCTTAGCCGGGGGACTAGCGGGATTCGGGGAGCTGTTTTTT
.,TRBJ2-7,.,TRBV11-2,CASSLAGVLNEQYF,TGTGCCAGCAGCTTGGCAGGGGTACTGAACGAGCAGTACTTC
.,TRBJ2-7,.,TRBV7-3,CASSLGASGTYEQYF,TGTGCCAGCAGCCTGGGGGCTAGCGGTACCTACGAGCAGTACTTC
.,TRBJ2-5,.,TRBV7-9,CASSRNQGQETQYF,TGTGCCAGCAGCCGAAACCAGGGGCAAGAGACCCAGTACTTC
.,TRBJ2-1,TRBD2,TRBV7-9,CASSLTSGGNNEQFF,TGTGCCAGCAGCCTCACTAGCGGGGGCAACAATGAGCAGTTCTTC
.,TRBJ2-7,.,TRBV5-1,CASSLFDRSYEQYF,TGCGCCAGCAGCTTGTTTGACAGATCGTACGAGCAGTACTTC
.,TRBJ1-2,.,TRBV20-1,CSASGRGGSYGYTF,TGCAGTGCTAGTGGCCGGGGAGGGTCTTACGGCTACACCTTC
.,TRBJ2-5,.,TRBV7-2,CASSPLTPGETQYF,TGTGCCAGCAGCCCCCTGACGCCGGGGGAGACCCAGTACTTC
.,TRBJ1-2,TRBD1,TRBV4-1,CASSHLGDRGSYGYTF,TGCGCCAGCAGCCACCTCGGGGACAGGGGAAGCTATGGCTACACCTTC
.,TRBJ1-2,.,TRBV6-1,CASSDGVYGYTF,TGTGCCAGCAGTGACGGTGTATATGGCTACACCTTC
few,TRBJ1-3,TRBD1,TRBV3-1/TRBV3-2,CASSHVTGVGSGNTIYF,TGTGCCAGCAGCCATGTTACAGGGGTGGGGTCTGGAAACACCATATATTTT
.,TRBJ2-3,TRBD2,TRBV4-1,CASSQGLAGHRGNTQYF,TGCGCCAGCAGCCAAGGACTAGCGGGCCACCGGGGAAATACGCAGTATTTT
.,TRBJ1-3,.,TRBV27,CASSLSWGGRSGNTIYF,TGTGCCAGCAGTTTATCGTGGGGGGGTCGCTCTGGAAACACCATATATTTT
.,TRBJ1-4,TRBD1,TRBV6-5,CASRTGTGVEKLFF,TGTGCCAGCAGGACCGGGACAGGGGTAGAAAAACTGTTTTTT
.,TRBJ1-1,.,TRBV7-2,CASRSGLPNTEAFF,TGTGCCAGCAGATCGGGACTCCCGAACACTGAAGCTTTCTTT
once,TRBJ1-1,.,TRBV19,CASSITRQAFF,TGTGCCAGTAGTATTACTAGGCAAGCTTTCTTT